The clone carrying this T cell receptor (beta chain) came up a few times. Each CDR3 protein gets one entry after TCRdb re-called the 5' RACE reads with MiXCR. The data show fewer than 450,000 distinct CDR3 sequences, approximately 10% seen once. The V gene's germline CDR1 is LGHDT and CDR2 YNNKEL (reference sequence). Trimming removed 3 bases at V and 2 bases at J, with 13 bases between. This CDR3 contains 15 residues. The record originates from a study of T cells after yellow fever vaccination. This sequence originates from a man younger than 30 who received the YFV17D yellow fever vaccine. J is TRBJ1-1 and V is TRBV3-1, with D unclear. The specimen comprised PBMCs, sampled on the day of the first yellow fever vaccination. CDR3: CASSHSRHTNTEAFF. Written as DNA, the CDR3 is TGTGCCAGCAGCCACAGCAGGCACACAAACACTGAAGCTTTCTTT.